This T cell receptor (beta chain) originates from a study of control samples from healthy donors and cancer patients. Clones were read by immunoSEQ multiplex PCR, and TCRdb kept only the in-frame ones, dropping some. This table holds around 74,000 clones, 85% to 95% found once. This CDR3 has 14 residues. Per the germline V gene, CDR1 is KGHSH and CDR2 is LQKENI. Trimming removed 3 bases at V and 1 base at J, with 9 bases between. The origin of this receptor is a woman in her fifties or sixties in good health. The V gene is TRBV18, the J gene TRBJ1-2; D may be TRBD1 (6 bases). The sample was blood. The DNA of the CDR3 is TGTGCCAGCTCACCGTGGACAGATAACTATGGCTACACCTTC. Protein sequence: CASSPWTDNYGYTF.